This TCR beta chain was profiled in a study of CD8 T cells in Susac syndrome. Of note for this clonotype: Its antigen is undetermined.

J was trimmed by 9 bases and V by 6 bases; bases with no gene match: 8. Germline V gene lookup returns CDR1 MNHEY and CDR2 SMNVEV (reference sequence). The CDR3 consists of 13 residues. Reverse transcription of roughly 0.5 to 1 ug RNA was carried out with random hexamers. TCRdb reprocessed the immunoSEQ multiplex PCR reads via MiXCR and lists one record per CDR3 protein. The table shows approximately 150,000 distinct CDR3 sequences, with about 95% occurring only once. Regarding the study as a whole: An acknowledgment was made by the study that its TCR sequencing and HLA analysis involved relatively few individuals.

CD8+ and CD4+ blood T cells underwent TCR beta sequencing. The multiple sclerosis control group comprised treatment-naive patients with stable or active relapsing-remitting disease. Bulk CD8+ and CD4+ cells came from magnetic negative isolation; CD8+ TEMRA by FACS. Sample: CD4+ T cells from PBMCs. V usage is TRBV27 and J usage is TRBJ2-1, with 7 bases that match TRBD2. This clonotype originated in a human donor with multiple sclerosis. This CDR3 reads CASSRTSAGEQFF. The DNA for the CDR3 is TGTGCCAGCAGCCGAACTAGCGCCGGTGAGCAGTTCTTC.